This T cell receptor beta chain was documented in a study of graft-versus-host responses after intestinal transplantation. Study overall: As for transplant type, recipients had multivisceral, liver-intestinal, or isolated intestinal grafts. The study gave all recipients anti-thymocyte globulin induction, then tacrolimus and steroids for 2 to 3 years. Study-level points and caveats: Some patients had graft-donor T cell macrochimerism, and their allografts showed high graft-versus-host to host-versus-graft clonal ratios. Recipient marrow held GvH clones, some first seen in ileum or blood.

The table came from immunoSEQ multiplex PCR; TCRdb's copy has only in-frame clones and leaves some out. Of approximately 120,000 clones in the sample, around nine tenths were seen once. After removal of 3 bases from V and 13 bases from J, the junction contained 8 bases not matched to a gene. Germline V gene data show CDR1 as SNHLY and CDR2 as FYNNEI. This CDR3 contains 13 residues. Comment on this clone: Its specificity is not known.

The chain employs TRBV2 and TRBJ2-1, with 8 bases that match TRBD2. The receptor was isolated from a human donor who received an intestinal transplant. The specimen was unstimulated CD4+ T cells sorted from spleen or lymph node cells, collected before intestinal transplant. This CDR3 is CASSDGAGGPQFF. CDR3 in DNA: TGTGCCAGCAGTGACGGGGCGGGGGGCCCTCAGTTCTTC.